This TCR beta chain was sequenced for a study of T cell responses to AZD1222 COVID-19 vaccine. Study conclusions and caveats: Seropositive at baseline were only a handful of AZD1222 recipients. Donors, mostly white British, included more females; clonal diversity was possibly underestimated.

TCRdb keeps only in-frame clones here, not all; method: immunoSEQ multiplex PCR. The sample lists under 150,000 clones; around 90% were seen once. Details on this clone: The antigen remains unidentified.

The sample here was peripheral blood, taken on day 0 of AZD1222 vaccination. This TCR came from an adult in good health.

Here the CDR3 DNA reads TGCGCCAGCAGCTTGGGGGCAGCCAACATCAGGACCCTCCACTTT. This sequence encodes CASSLGAANIRTLHF. V and J are TRBV5-1 and TRBJ1-6; D remains unclear. The length of the CDR3 is 15 residues. CDR1 is SGHRS and CDR2 is YFSETQ in the germline V gene. Trimming took off 0 bases at V and 14 bases at J, with 18 bases between the two ends.